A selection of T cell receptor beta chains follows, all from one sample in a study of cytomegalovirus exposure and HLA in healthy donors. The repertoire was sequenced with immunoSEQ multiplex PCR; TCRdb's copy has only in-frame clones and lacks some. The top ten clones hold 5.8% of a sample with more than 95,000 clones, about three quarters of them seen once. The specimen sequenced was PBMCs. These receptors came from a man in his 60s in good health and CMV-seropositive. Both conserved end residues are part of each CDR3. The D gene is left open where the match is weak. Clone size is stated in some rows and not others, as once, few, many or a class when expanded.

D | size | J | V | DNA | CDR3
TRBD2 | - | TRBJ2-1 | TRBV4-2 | TGTGCCAGCAGCCAATCGACGAAGAAGCGGGGATACAATGAGCAGTTCTTC | CASSQSTKKRGYNEQFF
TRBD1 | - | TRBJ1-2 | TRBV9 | TGTGCCAGCAGCGTAGACCCCGGGACAGGGGGTGGCTACACCTTC | CASSVDPGTGGGYTF
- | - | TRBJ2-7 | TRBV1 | TGCACCAGCAGCCGTCTGGGACTAGCGGGGGTTTTCCCCTACGAGCAGTACTTC | CTSSRLGLAGVFPYEQYF
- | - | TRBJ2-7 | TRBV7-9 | TGTTCCAGCAGCGAGGTTACCTACGAGCAGTACTTC | CSSSEVTYEQYF
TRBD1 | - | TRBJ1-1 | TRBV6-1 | TGTGCCAGCAGGAGGACAGGGGGTAGGATTGAAGCTTTCTTT | CASRRTGGRIEAFF
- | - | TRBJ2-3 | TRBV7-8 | TGTGCCAGCAGCTTGAAGAGGGACACAGATACGCAGTATTTT | CASSLKRDTDTQYF
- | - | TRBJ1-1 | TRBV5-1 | TGCGCCAGCAGCTTATTCGCGGAGCTTGAAGCTTTCTTT | CASSLFAELEAFF
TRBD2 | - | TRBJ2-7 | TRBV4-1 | TGCGCCAGCAGCCCTACAGGGGCGGGGGGGCAATGGGAGCAGTACTTC | CASSPTGAGGQWEQYF
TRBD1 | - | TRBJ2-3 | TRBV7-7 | TGTGCCAGCAGCCCGGGACAGGGCGACACAGATACGCAGTATTTT | CASSPGQGDTDTQYF
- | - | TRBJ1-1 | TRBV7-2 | TGTGCCAGCAGCTTTACAGGGAAGTCTGAAGCTTTCTTT | CASSFTGKSEAFF
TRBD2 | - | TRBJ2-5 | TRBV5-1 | TGCGCCAGCAGCTTGGCACTAGCGGCAGAGACCCAGTACTTC | CASSLALAAETQYF
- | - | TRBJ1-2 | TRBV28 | TGTGCCAGCAGTACCGGGAACTATGGCTACACCTTC | CASSTGNYGYTF
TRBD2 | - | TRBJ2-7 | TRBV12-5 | TGTGCTAGTGCCGGGACTAGCGGGGGAACCTACGAGCAGTACTTC | CASAGTSGGTYEQYF
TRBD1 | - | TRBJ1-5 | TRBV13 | TGTGCCAGCAGCCAATATACAGGGGCTAACAGCAATCAGCCCCAGCATTTT | CASSQYTGANSNQPQHF
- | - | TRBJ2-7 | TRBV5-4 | TGTGCCAGCAGCTTGGTTGGCGGCTCCTACGAGCAGTACTTC | CASSLVGGSYEQYF
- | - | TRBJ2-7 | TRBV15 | TGTGCCACCAGCAGATCTGACAGGCATCCCTACGAGCAGTACTTC | CATSRSDRHPYEQYF
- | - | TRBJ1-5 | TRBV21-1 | TGTGCCAGCAGCCCCCCTTTGGCAGGGAAGAATCAGCCCCAGCATTTT | CASSPPLAGKNQPQHF
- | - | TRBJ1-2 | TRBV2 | TGTGCCAGCAGTGAAGCGTCAGACAGGATCTCTTGGTACACCTTC | CASSEASDRISWYTF
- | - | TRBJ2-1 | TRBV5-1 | TGCGCCAGCAGCTTGGGTCCGGGGAGCTCCTACAATGAGCAGTTCTTC | CASSLGPGSSYNEQFF
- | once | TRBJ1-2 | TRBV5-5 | TGTGCCAGCAGCCCTGCTACAGGGAACTATGGCTACACCTTC | CASSPATGNYGYTF
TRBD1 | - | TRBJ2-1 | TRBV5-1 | TGCGCCAGCTGGGGACAGGGTGGAAGCAATGAGCAGTTCTTC | CASWGQGGSNEQFF
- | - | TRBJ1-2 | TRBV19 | TGTGCCAGTAGTACAGGGAATCTGGGACTATATGGCTACACCTTC | CASSTGNLGLYGYTF
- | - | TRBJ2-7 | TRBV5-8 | TGTGCCAGCAGCTTCCCTGTAAGCTCCTACGAGCAGTACTTC | CASSFPVSSYEQYF
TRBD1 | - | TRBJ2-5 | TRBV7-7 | TGTGCCAGCAGCGGACAGGGGGCGGAGACCCAGTACTTC | CASSGQGAETQYF
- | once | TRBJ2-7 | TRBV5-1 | TGCGCCAGCAGCGGTGGCCGACAGGCGTTCTCCTACGAGCAGTACTTC | CASSGGRQAFSYEQYF
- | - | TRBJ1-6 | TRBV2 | TGTGCCAGCAGCCCCAGGACAAGTAATTCACCCCTCCACTTT | CASSPRTSNSPLHF
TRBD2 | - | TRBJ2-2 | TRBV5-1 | TGCGCCAGCAGCGAGACTAGCGGGGGTAACACCGGGGAGCTGTTTTTT | CASSETSGGNTGELFF
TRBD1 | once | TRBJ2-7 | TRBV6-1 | TGTGCCAGCAGTGAAGGTTACCTACCGGGACAGGGATCCTACGAGCAGTACTTC | CASSEGYLPGQGSYEQYF
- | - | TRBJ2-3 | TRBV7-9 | TGTGCCAGCAGCCCCCTCTCGGATACGCAGTATTTT | CASSPLSDTQYF
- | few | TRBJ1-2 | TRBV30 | TGTGCCTGGAGAATTGAGGGCGGCTACACCTTC | CAWRIEGGYTF
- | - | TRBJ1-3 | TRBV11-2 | TGTGCCAGCAGCTCACAGGGAACTGGAAACACCATATATTTT | CASSSQGTGNTIYF
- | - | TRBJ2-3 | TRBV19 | TGTGCCAGTAGTGTCTCCACAGATACGCAGTATTTT | CASSVSTDTQYF
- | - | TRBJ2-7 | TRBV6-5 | TGTGCCAGTGGGTCCAGGGCTTACGAGCAGTACTTC | CASGSRAYEQYF
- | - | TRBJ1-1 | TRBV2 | TGTGCCAGCAGACGGACAGCGAACACTGAAGCTTTCTTT | CASRRTANTEAFF
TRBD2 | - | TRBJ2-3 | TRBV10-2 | TGCGCCAGCAGTCGGACTAGCCGAGATACGCAGTATTTT | CASSRTSRDTQYF
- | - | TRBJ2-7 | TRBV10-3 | TGTGCCACCCGGGCTGGGACTTACGAGCAGTACTTC | CATRAGTYEQYF
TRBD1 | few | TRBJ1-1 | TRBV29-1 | TGCAGCGTTGAAGAACACAGGGGCGCTGAAGCTTTCTTT | CSVEEHRGAEAFF
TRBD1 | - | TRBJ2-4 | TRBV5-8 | TGTGCCAGCAGCGCCCGGACAGGGGGCGGGAACATTCAGTACTTC | CASSARTGGGNIQYF
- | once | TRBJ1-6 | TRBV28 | TGTGCCAGCAGTTTTAGAGGAAATAAAGGTTCACCCCTCCACTTT | CASSFRGNKGSPLHF
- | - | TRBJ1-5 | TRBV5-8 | TGTGCCAGCAGCTTCCGGGATAGGAATCAGCCCCAGCATTTT | CASSFRDRNQPQHF
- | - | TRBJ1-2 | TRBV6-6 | TGTGCCAGCAGCAAGACAGGAGGCTATGGCTACACCTTC | CASSKTGGYGYTF
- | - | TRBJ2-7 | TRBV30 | TGTGCCTGGCGGCGGAGCTCCTACGAGCAGTACTTC | CAWRRSSYEQYF